This T cell receptor beta chain came from a study of shared clonotypes between healthy human individuals. General observations from the study: Naive subsets generally exceeded memory subsets in estimated richness.

Trimming shortened V by 5 bases and J by 1 base, and 7 bases separated the two germline ends. CDR3 length: 13 residues. CDR1 is SGHTA, CDR2 FQGNSA, per germline. The data were produced by immunoSEQ multiplex PCR, yet TCRdb's version contains in-frame clones alone and is incomplete. The table includes roughly 700,000 clones, about 74% detected once. About this clone itself: Its antigen is still unknown. The sample holds other DNA sequences that translate to the same CDR3.

This TCR was sampled from a woman in her 30s in good health. Material for sequencing was memory CD4+ T cells sorted from blood. Stated subset: CD45RA-negative fraction. The chain joins TRBV7-2 to TRBJ2-3; weak D call: TRBD2 (6 bases). The CDR3 loop is CASSPGGTDTQYF. CDR3 bases: TGTGCCAGCAGCCCGGGAGGCACAGATACGCAGTATTTT.